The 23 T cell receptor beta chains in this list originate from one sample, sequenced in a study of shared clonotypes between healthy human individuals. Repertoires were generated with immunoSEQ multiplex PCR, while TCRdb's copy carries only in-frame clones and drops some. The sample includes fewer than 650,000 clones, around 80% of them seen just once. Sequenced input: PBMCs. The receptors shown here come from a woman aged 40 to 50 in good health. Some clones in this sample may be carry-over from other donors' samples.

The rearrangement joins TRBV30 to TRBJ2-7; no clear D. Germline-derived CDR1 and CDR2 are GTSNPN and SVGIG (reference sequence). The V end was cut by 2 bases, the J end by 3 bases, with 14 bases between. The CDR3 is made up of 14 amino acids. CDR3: CAWSTQGPNYEQYF. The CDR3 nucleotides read TGTGCCTGGAGTACGCAAGGACCCAACTACGAGCAGTACTTC.

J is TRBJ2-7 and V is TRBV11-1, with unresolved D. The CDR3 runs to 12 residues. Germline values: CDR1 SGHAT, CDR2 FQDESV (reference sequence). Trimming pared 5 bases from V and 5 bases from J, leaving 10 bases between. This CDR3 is CASSLTRNEQYF. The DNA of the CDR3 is TGTGCCAGCAGCCTAACAAGGAACGAGCAGTACTTC.

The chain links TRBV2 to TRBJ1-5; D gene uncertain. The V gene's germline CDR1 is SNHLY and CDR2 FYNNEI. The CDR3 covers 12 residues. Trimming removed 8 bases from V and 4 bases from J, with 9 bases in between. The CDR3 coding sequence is TGTGCCAGCCGCGGCAGGAATCAGCCCCAGCATTTT. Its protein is CASRGRNQPQHF.

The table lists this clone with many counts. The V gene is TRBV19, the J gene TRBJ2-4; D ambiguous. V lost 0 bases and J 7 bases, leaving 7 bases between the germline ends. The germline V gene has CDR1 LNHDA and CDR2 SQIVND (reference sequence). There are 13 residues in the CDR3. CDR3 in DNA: TGTGCCAGTAGTATAGACAGGCGGAACATTCAGTACTTC. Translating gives CASSIDRRNIQYF.

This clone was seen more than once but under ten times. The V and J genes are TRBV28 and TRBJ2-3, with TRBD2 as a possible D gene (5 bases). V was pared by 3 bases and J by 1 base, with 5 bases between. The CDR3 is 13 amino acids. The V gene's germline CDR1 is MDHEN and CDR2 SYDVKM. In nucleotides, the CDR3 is TGTGCCAGCAGTTTCGGGGGCACAGATACGCAGTATTTT. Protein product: CASSFGGTDTQYF.

CDR3 residues: CASSGGQGPYEQYF. The CDR3 DNA is TGTGCCAGCAGTGGAGGACAGGGTCCCTACGAGCAGTACTTC. J is TRBJ2-7 and V is TRBV2, with 8 bases matching TRBD1. The CDR3 loop spans 14 amino acids. Germline assignment: CDR1 SNHLY and CDR2 FYNNEI. After removal of 4 bases from V and 2 bases from J, the junction contained 4 bases not matched to a gene.

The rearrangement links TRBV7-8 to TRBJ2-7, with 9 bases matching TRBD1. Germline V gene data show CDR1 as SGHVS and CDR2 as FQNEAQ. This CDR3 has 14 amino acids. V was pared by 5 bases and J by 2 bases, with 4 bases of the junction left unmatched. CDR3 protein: CASSTRQGAYEQYF. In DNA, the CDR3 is TGTGCCAGCAGCACCAGACAGGGGGCCTACGAGCAGTACTTC.

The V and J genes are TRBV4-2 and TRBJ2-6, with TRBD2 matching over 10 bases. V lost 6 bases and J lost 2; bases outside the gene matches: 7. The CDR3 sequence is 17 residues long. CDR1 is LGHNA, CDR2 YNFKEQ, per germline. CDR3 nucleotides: TGTGCCAGCAGTCCGGGACTAGCGTCGACTGGGGCCAACGTCCTGACTTTC. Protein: CASSPGLASTGANVLTF.

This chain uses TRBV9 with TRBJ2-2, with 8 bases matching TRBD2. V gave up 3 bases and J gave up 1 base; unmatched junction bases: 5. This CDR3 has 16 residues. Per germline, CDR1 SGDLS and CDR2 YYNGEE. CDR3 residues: CASSALAGRNTGELFF. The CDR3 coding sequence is TGTGCCAGCAGCGCCCTAGCGGGTAGGAACACCGGGGAGCTGTTTTTT. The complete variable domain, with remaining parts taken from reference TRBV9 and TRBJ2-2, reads DSGVTQTPKHLITATGQRVTLRCSPRSGDLSVYWYQQSLDQGLQFLIQYYNGEERAKGNILERFSAQQFPDLHSELNLSSLELGDSALYFCASSALAGRNTGELFFGEGSRLTVL.

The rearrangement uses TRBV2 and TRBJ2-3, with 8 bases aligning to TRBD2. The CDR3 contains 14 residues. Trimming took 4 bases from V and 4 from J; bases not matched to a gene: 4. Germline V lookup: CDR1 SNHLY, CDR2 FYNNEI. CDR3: CASSVGTRSDTQYF. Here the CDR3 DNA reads TGTGCCAGCAGTGTAGGGACTAGGTCAGATACGCAGTATTTT. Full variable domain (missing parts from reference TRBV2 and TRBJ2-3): EPEVTQTPSHQVTQMGQEVILRCVPISNHLYFYWYRQILGQKVEFLVSFYNNEISEKSEIFDDQFSVERPDGSNFTLKIRSTKLEDSAMYFCASSVGTRSDTQYFGPGTRLTVL.

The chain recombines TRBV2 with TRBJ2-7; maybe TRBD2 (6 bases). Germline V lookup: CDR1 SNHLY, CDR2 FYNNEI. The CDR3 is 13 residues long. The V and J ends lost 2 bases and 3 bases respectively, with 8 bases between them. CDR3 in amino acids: CASSETGLYEQYF. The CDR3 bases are TGTGCCAGCAGTGAAACGGGACTCTACGAGCAGTACTTC.

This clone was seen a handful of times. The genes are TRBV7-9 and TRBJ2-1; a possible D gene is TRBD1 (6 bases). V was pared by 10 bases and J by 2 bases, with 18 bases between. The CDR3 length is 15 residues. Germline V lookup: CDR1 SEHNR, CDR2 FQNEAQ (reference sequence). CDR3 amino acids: CATGGQHDAYNEQFF. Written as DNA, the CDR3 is TGTGCCACCGGTGGACAGCACGACGCCTACAATGAGCAGTTCTTC. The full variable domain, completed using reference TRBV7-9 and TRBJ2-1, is DTGVSQNPRHKITKRGQNVTFRCDPISEHNRLYWYRQTLGQGPEFLTYFQNEAQLEKSRLLSDRFSAERPKGSFSTLEIQRTEQGDSAMYLCATGGQHDAYNEQFFGPGTRLTVL.

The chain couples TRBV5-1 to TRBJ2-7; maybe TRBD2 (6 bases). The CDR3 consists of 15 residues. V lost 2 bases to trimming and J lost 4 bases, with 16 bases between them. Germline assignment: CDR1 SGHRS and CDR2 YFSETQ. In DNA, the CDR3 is TGCGCCAGCAGCTTAGGTCTAGGGACTCAGTACGAGCAGTACTTC. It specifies CASSLGLGTQYEQYF. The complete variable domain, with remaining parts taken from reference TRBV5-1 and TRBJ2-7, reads KAGVTQTPRYLIKTRGQQVTLSCSPISGHRSVSWYQQTPGQGLQFLFEYFSETQRNKGNFPGRFSGRQFSNSRSEMNVSTLELGDSALYLCASSLGLGTQYEQYFGPGTRLTVT.

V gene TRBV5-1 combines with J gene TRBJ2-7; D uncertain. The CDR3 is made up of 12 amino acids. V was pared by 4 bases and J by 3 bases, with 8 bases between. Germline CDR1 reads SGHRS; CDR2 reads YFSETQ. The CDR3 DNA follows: TGCGCCAGCAGCGACGGATACTACGAGCAGTACTTC. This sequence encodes CASSDGYYEQYF.

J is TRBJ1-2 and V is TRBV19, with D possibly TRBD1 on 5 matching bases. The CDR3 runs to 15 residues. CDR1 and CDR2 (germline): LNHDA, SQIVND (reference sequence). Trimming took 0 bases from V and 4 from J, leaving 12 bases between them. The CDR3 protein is CASSIDSREVYGYTF. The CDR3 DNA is TGTGCCAGTAGTATAGATAGCAGGGAAGTCTATGGCTACACCTTC.

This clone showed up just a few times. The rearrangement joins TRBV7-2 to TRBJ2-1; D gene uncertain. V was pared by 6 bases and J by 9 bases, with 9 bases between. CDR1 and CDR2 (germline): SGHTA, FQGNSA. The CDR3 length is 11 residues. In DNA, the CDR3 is TGTGCCAGCAGTCCATGGAGTGAGCAGTTCTTC. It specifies CASSPWSEQFF.

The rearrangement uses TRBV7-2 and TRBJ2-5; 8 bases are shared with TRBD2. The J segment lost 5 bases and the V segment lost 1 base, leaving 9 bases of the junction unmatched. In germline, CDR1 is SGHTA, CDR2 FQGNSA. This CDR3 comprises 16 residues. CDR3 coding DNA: TGTGCCAGCAGCTTAGTAGGTAGCGGGACCTGGGAGACCCAGTACTTC. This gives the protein CASSLVGSGTWETQYF.

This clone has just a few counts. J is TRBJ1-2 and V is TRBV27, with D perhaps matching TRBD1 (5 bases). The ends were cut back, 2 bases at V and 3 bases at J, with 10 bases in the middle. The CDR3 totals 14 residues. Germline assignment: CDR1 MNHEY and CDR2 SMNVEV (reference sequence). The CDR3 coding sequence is TGTGCCAGCAGTTTAGGTAGACAGCACTATGGCTACACCTTC. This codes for CASSLGRQHYGYTF.

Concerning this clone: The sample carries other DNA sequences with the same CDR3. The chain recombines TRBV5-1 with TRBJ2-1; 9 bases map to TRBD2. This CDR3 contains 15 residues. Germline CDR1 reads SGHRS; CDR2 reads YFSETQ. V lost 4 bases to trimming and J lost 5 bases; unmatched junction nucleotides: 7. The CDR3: CASSLGLARNNEQFF. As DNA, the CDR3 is TGCGCCAGCAGCCTAGGACTAGCGAGAAACAATGAGCAGTTCTTC. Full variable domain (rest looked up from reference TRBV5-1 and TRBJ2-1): KAGVTQTPRYLIKTRGQQVTLSCSPISGHRSVSWYQQTPGQGLQFLFEYFSETQRNKGNFPGRFSGRQFSNSRSEMNVSTLELGDSALYLCASSLGLARNNEQFFGPGTRLTVL.

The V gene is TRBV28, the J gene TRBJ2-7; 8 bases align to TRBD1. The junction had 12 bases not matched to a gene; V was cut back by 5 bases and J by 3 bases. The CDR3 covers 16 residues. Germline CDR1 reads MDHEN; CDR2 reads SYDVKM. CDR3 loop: CASSGIPGTGDYEQYF. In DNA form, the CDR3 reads TGTGCCAGCAGTGGAATTCCCGGGACAGGAGACTACGAGCAGTACTTC.

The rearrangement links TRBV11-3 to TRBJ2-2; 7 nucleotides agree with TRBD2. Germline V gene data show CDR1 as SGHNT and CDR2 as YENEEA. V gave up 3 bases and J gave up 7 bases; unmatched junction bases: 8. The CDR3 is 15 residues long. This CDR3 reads CASSLAGATDGELFF. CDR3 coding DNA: TGTGCCAGCAGCTTGGCGGGAGCAACGGACGGGGAGCTGTTTTTT.

CDR3 residues: CASSLSGGVGDTQYF. The CDR3 region has the DNA TGTGCCAGCAGTTTGAGTGGGGGCGTTGGAGATACGCAGTATTTT. The chain links TRBV28 to TRBJ2-3; possibly TRBD1 for D (6 bases). Germline lookup yields CDR1 MDHEN and CDR2 SYDVKM. The CDR3 covers 15 residues. Trimming pared 3 bases from V and 5 bases from J, leaving 15 bases between.

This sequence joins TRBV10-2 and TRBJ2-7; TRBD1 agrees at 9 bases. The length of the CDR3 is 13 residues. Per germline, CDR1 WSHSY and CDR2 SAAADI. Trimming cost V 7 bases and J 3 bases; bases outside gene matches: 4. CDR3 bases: TGCGCCAGCATGGACAGGGGAATCTACGAGCAGTACTTC. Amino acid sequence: CASMDRGIYEQYF.